The 14 T cell receptor beta chains below all came from one sample that was sequenced in a study of T cells in Graves' hyperthyroidism and ophthalmopathy. From RNA transcripts, TCR beta CDR3 regions were amplified. In the first-round RT-PCR of the TCR CDR3, the HTBI primer set was used. Each CDR3 protein gets one entry after TCRdb re-called the multiplex PCR reads with MiXCR. Of almost 600,000 distinct CDR3 sequences in the sample, 40% to 55% were seen once. Sequencing was carried out using peripheral blood or thyroid tissue (not recorded which). These receptors all come from a woman aged 18-29 years with Graves' hyperthyroidism.

The chain has TRBV5-1 and TRBJ2-7; D not resolved. This CDR3 has 16 amino acids. The germline V and J ends were trimmed by 4 bases and 4 bases, with 21 bases remaining between them. The germline CDR1 and CDR2 sequences are SGHRS and YFSETQ. The CDR3 sequence: CASSLRTAPPSYEQYF. The CDR3 coding sequence is TGCGCCAGCAGCCTCCGGACCGCTCCCCCTTCTTACGAGCAGTACTTC.

This clonotype was detected ten times or more. The genes are TRBV12-3 or TRBV12-4 and TRBJ1-2, with D possibly being TRBD1 (6 bases). V was pared by 2 bases and J by 8 bases, with 9 bases between. The CDR3 has 12 amino acids. CDR3 in DNA: TGTGCCAGCAGTTTAATCAGGGGCGGCTACACCTTC. Encoded protein: CASSLIRGGYTF.

CDR3 DNA sequence: TGTGCCAGCAGTCCGGACAGTGTGGAAAGTACGAAGCAGTACTTC. This encodes CASSPDSVESTKQYF. This chain joins TRBV6-5 and TRBJ2-7, with D possibly being TRBD1 (6 bases). This CDR3 contains 15 residues. The ends were cut back, 5 bases at V and 8 bases at J, with 22 bases in the middle. Per the germline V gene, CDR1 is MNHEY and CDR2 is SVGAGI.

V usage is TRBV29-1 and J usage is TRBJ2-7; a weak D match, TRBD2 (5 bases). The CDR3 runs to 14 residues. CDR1 and CDR2 (germline): SQVTM, ANQGSEA. V shed 8 bases and J shed 0 bases, with 17 bases lying between them. CDR3 sequence (DNA): TGCAGCTCCGAGGGCGGGCACCCCTCCTACGAGCAGTACTTC. Protein product: CSSEGGHPSYEQYF.

The rearrangement links TRBV9 to TRBJ1-5, with 7 positions matching TRBD1. V lost 3 bases, J lost 7 bases, and 13 bases stayed unmatched. This CDR3 spans 16 amino acids. Looked up from germline, CDR1 is SGDLS and CDR2 is YYNGEE. The CDR3 is CASSAWDGAGGQPQHF. CDR3 DNA: TGTGCCAGCAGCGCTTGGGACGGGGCAGGGGGGCAGCCCCAGCATTTT. The whole variable domain, remainder taken from reference TRBV9 and TRBJ1-5, is DSGVTQTPKHLITATGQRVTLRCSPRSGDLSVYWYQQSLDQGLQFLIQYYNGEERAKGNILERFSAQQFPDLHSELNLSSLELGDSALYFCASSAWDGAGGQPQHFGDGTRLSIL.

To note about this clonotype: Germline and junction disagree at one end, which may indicate a read error. The V and J genes are TRBV5-4 and TRBJ1-2; 10 positions agree with TRBD1. CDR3 size: 14 residues. CDR1 is SGHNT, CDR2 YYREEE, per germline (reference sequence). The CDR3 loop reads CASSPGQGLDGYTF. Written as DNA, the CDR3 is TGTGCTAGCAGCCCGGGACAGGGGTTGGATGGCTACACCTTC.

Many counts were recorded for this clonotype. CDR3 in DNA: TGCAGTGCCACCGTGGGACAGGCAAATGAAAAACTGTTTTTT. It codes for CSATVGQANEKLFF. J is TRBJ1-4 and V is TRBV20-1; 8 bases fit TRBD1. V was pared by 6 bases and J by 5 bases, with 8 bases of the junction left unmatched. Germline values: CDR1 DFQATT, CDR2 SNEGSKA (reference sequence). The CDR3 consists of 14 residues.

CDR3: CRYGGTSQETQYF. The DNA for the CDR3 is TGCAGGTACGGAGGGACATCCCAAGAGACCCAGTACTTC. J is TRBJ2-5 and V is TRBV29-1; either TRBD1 or TRBD2 may supply D (6 bases each). The CDR3 contains 13 residues. Germline V gene lookup returns CDR1 SQVTM and CDR2 ANQGSEA.

The rearrangement links TRBV29-1 to TRBJ1-2; 7 positions agree with TRBD1. The CDR3 covers 13 residues. The germline CDR1 and CDR2 sequences are SQVTM and ANQGSEA. The J segment lost 4 bases and the V segment lost 6 bases, leaving 8 bases of the junction unmatched. The CDR3 sequence is CSVGLDRVYGYTF. CDR3 nucleotides: TGCAGCGTCGGCCTTGACAGGGTCTATGGCTACACCTTC.

The chain joins TRBV29-1 to TRBJ2-6; 8 positions agree with TRBD1. The trim removed 7 bases at V and 4 bases at J, leaving 6 bases unmatched. Germline V CDR1 and CDR2: SQVTM, ANQGSEA. This CDR3 region has 14 residues. CDR3 in DNA: TGCAGCGCAGGACAGGGTTCCGGGGCCAACGTCCTGACTTTC. This codes for CSAGQGSGANVLTF.

This clonotype was counted between two and nine times. V gene TRBV7-9 combines with J gene TRBJ2-1; 9 bases line up with TRBD1. The CDR3 loop spans 14 amino acids. Germline CDR1 is SEHNR and CDR2 is FQNEAQ (reference sequence). With 0 bases clipped from V and 7 bases from J, the junction kept 1 base outside the gene matches. DNA for the CDR3: TGTGCCAGCAGCTTAGCGGACAGGGGTAATGAGCAGTTCTTC. This encodes CASSLADRGNEQFF.

This clonotype was observed many times. The V and J genes are TRBV29-1 and TRBJ2-7, with 7 bases fitting TRBD2. The germline V gene has CDR1 SQVTM and CDR2 ANQGSEA. CDR3 length equals 15 residues. V was pared by 3 bases and J by 2 bases, with 10 bases of the junction left unmatched. CDR3 sequence: CSVEGSVSGPYEQYF. The CDR3 nucleotides are TGCAGCGTTGAGGGGTCGGTTAGCGGGCCCTACGAGCAGTACTTC.

V gene TRBV7-2 combines with J gene TRBJ2-7; unclear D gene. Deletions cut 2 bases from V and 4 bases from J, with 15 bases between. CDR3 length: 15 amino acids. CDR1 is SGHTA and CDR2 is FQGNSA in the germline V gene. The CDR3 is CASSLYRVRIYEQYF. The CDR3 nucleotides are TGTGCCAGCAGCTTATACAGAGTAAGGATTTACGAGCAGTACTTC.

This clonotype appeared a few times. This chain uses TRBV24-1 with TRBJ2-1, with TRBD1 matching over 7 bases. The CDR3 totals 16 residues. CDR1 is KGHDR, CDR2 SFDVKD, per germline. Trimming took 5 bases from V and 0 from J; bases not matched to a gene: 6. CDR3 bases: TGTGCCACCAGTGCCCACAGGGGAAGCTCCTACAATGAGCAGTTCTTC. Translated, it gives CATSAHRGSSYNEQFF.